This TCR beta chain emerged from a study of PD-1 blockade in classical Hodgkin lymphoma. Germline CDR1 SGHNT, CDR2 YYREEE (reference sequence). Trimming shortened V by 1 base and J by 2 bases, and 5 bases separated the two germline ends. The CDR3 is made up of 13 amino acids. Study results and caveats: Lower baseline TCR diversity marked trial partial responders and progressors.

As for this clone: Its antigen is not known.

Time point specified: cycle 4 day 1 (C4D1), after less than 7 weeks of nivolumab. Every one of the patients relapsed after autologous stem cell transplantation (brentuximab vedotin exposure was variable). Sequenced by immunoSEQ multiplex PCR; TCRdb stores in-frame clones only, minus some. Of approximately 96,000 clones listed, 93% are singletons. V gene TRBV5-4 combines with J gene TRBJ2-3; D call uncertain. The input for sequencing was peripheral blood mononuclear cells (PBMCs), taken before the fourth cycle of nivolumab. The receptor was isolated from a human donor with classical Hodgkin lymphoma. The CDR3 region is CASSLSLTDTQYF. The CDR3 DNA follows: TGTGCCAGCAGCTTGTCCCTCACAGATACGCAGTATTTT.